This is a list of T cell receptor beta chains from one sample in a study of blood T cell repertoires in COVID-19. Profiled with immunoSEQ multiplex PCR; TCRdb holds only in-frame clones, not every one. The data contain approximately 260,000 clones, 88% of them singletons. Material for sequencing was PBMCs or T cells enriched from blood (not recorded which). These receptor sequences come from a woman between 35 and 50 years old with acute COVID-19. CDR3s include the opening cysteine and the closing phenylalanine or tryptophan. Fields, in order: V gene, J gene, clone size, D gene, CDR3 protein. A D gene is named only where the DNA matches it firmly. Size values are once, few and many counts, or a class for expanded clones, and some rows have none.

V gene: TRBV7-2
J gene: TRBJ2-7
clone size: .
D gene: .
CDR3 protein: CASSLVAERTYEQYF

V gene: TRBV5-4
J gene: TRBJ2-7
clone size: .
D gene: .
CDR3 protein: CASSLYRASGYEQYF

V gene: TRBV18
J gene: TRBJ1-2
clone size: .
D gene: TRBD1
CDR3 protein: CASSPMDRGVDYTF

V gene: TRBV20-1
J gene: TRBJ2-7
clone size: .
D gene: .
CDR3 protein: CSARGSYEQYF

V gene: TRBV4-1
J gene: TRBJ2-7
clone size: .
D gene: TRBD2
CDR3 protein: CASSQDLGTSVMAYEQYF

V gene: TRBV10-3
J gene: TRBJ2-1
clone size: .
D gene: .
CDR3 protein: CAMRDRDYNEQFF

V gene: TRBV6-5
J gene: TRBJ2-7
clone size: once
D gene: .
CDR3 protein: CASGRPASEQYF

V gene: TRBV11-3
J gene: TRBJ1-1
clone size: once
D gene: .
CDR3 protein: CASSFTGMATEAFF

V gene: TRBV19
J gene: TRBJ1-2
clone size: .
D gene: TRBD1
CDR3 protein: CASSHRGTGPFLVYTF

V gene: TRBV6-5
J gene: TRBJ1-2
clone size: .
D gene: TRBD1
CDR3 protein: CASSPGQVRFQDYTF

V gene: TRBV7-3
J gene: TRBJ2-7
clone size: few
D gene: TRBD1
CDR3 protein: CASSSQGTVGEQYF

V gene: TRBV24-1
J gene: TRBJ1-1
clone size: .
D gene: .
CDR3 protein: CATSVGTEAFF

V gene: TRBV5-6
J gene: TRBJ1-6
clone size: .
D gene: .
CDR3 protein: CASSLRRNNSPLHF

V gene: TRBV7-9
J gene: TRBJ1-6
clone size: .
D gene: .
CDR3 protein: CASSLGSVGYSPLHF

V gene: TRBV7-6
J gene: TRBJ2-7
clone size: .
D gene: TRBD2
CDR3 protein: CASSLGLAGGPLISHEQYF

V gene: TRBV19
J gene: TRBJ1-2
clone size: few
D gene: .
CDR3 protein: CATQDRGYGYTF

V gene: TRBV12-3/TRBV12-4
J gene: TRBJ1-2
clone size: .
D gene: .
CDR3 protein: CASSDGSGDGYTF

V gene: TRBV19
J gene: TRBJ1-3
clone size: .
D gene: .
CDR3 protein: CASTRPSGKNTIYF

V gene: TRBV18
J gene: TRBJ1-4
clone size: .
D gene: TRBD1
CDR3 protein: CASSPPGQGNEKLFF

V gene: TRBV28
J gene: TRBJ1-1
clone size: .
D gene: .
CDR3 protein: CASSFGGGMGTEAFF

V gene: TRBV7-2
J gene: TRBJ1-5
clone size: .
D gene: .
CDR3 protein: CASSLLVYSNQPQHF

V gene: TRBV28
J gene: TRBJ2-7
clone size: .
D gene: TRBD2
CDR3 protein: CASVWAGGPTVSYEQYF

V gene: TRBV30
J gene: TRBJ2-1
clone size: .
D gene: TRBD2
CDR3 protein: CAWSAREGLNEQFF

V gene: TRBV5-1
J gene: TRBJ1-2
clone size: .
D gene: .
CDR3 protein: CASSLTFENGYTF

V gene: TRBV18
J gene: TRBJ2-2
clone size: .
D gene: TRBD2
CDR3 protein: CASSPYIRLAGGTGELFF

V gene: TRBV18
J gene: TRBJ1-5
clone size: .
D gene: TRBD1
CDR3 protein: CASSGQDNQPQHF

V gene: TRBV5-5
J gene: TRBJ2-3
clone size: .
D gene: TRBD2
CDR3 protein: CASSLTSGRPDTQYF

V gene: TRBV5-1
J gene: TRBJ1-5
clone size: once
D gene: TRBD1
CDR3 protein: CASSATGGNQPQHF

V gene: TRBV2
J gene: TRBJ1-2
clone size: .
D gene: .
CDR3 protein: CASTRHPDSQGYTF

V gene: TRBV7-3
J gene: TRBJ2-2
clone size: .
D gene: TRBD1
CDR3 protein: CASSLDRDTGELFF

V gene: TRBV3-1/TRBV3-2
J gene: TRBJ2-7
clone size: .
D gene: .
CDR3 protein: CASTLQGTYEQYF

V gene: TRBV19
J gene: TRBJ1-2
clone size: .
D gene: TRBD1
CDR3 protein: CASSKPGTGGHGYTF

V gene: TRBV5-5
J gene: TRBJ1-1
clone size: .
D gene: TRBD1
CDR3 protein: CASSFGQGEDTEAFF

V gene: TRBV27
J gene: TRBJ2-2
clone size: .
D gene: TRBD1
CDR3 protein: CASRLRGGTGSTGELFF

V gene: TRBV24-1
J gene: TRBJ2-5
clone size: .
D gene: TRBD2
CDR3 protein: CATSGLAGAETQYF

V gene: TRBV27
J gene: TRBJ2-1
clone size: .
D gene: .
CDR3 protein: CASSLRDNEQFF

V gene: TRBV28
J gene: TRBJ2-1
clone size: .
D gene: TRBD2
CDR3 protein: CASSPPGLALFNEQFF

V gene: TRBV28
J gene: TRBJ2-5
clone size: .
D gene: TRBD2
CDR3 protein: CASSQHPGLAGEETQYF

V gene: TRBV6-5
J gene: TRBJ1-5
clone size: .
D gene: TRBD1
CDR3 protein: CASSRYVGGTGEHF

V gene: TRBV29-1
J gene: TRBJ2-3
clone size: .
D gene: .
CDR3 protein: CSVEAVPPTQYF

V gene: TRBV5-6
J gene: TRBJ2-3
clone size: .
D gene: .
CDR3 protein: CASSLGGVDTQYF

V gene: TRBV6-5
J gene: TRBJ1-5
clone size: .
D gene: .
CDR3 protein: CASSSPFSNQPQHF

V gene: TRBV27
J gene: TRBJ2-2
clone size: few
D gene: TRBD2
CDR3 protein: CASSLYGGSSNGELFF

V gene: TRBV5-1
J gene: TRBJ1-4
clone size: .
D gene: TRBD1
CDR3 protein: CASSLFGDREQKLFF